The next 9 T cell receptor beta chains were all read from a single sample in a study of hypomethylating agent response in myelodysplastic syndrome. The table came from immunoSEQ multiplex PCR; TCRdb's copy has only in-frame clones and leaves some out. The profile covers 4,500 or so clones, with roughly 85% appearing a single time and roughly a quarter taken by the ten largest. The source material was bone marrow, sampled before or after starting hypomethylating agent treatment for myelodysplastic syndrome (not recorded which). These receptors were obtained from a human donor with myelodysplastic syndrome.

The CDR3 spells CASSPGSQETQYF. CDR3 DNA: TGTGCCAGCAGCCCGGGTTCTCAAGAGACCCAGTACTTC. The V call is TRBV11-2, the J call TRBJ2-5, with D unresolved. The CDR3 totals 13 residues. Trimming removed 5 bases at V and 2 bases at J, with 9 bases between. The V gene's germline CDR1 is SGHAT and CDR2 FQNNGV.

The chain links TRBV19 to TRBJ2-2; 10 positions agree with TRBD2. The CDR3 length is 15 residues. The V gene's germline CDR1 is LNHDA and CDR2 SQIVND (reference sequence). After removal of 10 bases from V and 3 bases from J, the junction contained 8 bases not matched to a gene. DNA for the CDR3: TGTGCCACCTCACTAGCGGGACCCGACACCGGGGAGCTGTTTTTT. This encodes CATSLAGPDTGELFF.

CDR3 sequence (DNA): TGTGCCAGCAGCCTAGGGGGGGGCTCGACAGGGCCCGAGCAGTACTTC. It translates to CASSLGGGSTGPEQYF. This sequence joins TRBV11-1 and TRBJ2-7; the D gene could be TRBD1 or TRBD2 (7 bases each). The CDR3 is made up of 16 amino acids. V was cut by 5 bases and J by 6 bases, with 23 bases left in between. CDR1 and CDR2 from the germline V gene are SGHAT and FQDESV (reference sequence).

V gene TRBV9 combines with J gene TRBJ2-5; 12 nucleotides align to TRBD1. Germline CDR1 and CDR2: SGDLS and YYNGEE. CDR3 length: 14 residues. Unmatched junction bases numbered 3, after V lost 4 bases and J lost 5 bases. The DNA for the CDR3 is TGTGCCAGCAGCCCCGGGACAGGGGGCGAGACCCAGTACTTC. It translates to CASSPGTGGETQYF. Together with reference TRBV9 and TRBJ2-5, the CDR3 gives the full variable domain: DSGVTQTPKHLITATGQRVTLRCSPRSGDLSVYWYQQSLDQGLQFLIQYYNGEERAKGNILERFSAQQFPDLHSELNLSSLELGDSALYFCASSPGTGGETQYFGPGTRLLVL.

This clone was observed a few times. The CDR3 protein is CASSLESGVGNTEAFF. Written as DNA, the CDR3 is TGTGCCAGCAGCTTAGAATCGGGCGTCGGGAACACTGAAGCTTTCTTT. V gene TRBV7-9 combines with J gene TRBJ1-1; D not resolved. Germline V CDR1 and CDR2: SEHNR, FQNEAQ (reference sequence). This CDR3 comprises 16 residues. The V end was cut by 1 base, the J end by 1 base, with 13 bases between.

The rearrangement links TRBV9 to TRBJ2-1, with 12 bases identical to TRBD2. This CDR3 has 17 amino acids. The V gene end was trimmed by 3 bases and the J gene end by 8 bases; junction bases not matched to a gene: 12. Germline V gives CDR1 SGDLS, CDR2 YYNGEE. The CDR3 region is CASSAYSGTSGSDEQFF. In DNA, the CDR3 is TGTGCCAGCAGCGCATACTCCGGGACTAGCGGGTCTGATGAGCAGTTCTTC.

This clone was counted a few times. V is TRBV19 and J is TRBJ2-7; 8 bases align to TRBD1. CDR1 is LNHDA, CDR2 SQIVND, per germline (reference sequence). CDR3 length: 12 residues. The trim removed 6 bases at V and 13 bases at J, leaving 11 bases unmatched. The CDR3 loop reads CASRSPAGTGYF. The CDR3 region has the DNA TGTGCCAGTAGATCACCCGCCGGGACAGGATACTTC.

This clone appeared once. CDR3 in amino acids: CASSLAGQSLYEQYF. The CDR3 DNA sequence: TGTGCCAGCAGCTTAGCGGGACAGAGCCTCTACGAGCAGTACTTC. The rearrangement uses TRBV7-8 and TRBJ2-7, with 7 bases matching TRBD1. The germline CDR1 and CDR2 sequences are SGHVS and FQNEAQ. The CDR3 is made up of 15 amino acids. The V segment lost 0 bases and the J segment 3 bases; nucleotides outside the gene matches: 5.

The chain uses TRBV4-2 and TRBJ2-1; TRBD2 matches at 12 bases. Germline V lookup: CDR1 LGHNA, CDR2 YNFKEQ. The V and J ends lost 2 bases and 4 bases, in that order; junction bases with no gene match: 3. The CDR3 is 16 residues long. CDR3 protein: CASSQRLAGAYNEQFF. In nucleotides, the CDR3 is TGTGCCAGCAGCCAAAGACTAGCGGGGGCTTACAATGAGCAGTTCTTC.